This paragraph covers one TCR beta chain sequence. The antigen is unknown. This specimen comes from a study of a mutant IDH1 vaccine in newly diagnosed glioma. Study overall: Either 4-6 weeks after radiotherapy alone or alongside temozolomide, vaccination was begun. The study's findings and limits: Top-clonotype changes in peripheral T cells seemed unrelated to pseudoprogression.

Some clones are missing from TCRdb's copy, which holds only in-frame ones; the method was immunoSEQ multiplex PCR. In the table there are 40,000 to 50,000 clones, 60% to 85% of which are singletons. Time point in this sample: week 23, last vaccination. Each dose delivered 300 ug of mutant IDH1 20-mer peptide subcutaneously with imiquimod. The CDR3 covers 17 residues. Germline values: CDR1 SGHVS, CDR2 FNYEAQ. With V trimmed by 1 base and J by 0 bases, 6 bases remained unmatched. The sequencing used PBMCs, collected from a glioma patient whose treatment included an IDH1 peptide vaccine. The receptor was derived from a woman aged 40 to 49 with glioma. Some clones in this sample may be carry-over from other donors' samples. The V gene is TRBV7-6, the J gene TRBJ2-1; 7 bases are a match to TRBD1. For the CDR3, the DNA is TGTGCCAGCAGCTTAGGACAGGGCAAATACTCCTACAATGAGCAGTTCTTC. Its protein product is CASSLGQGKYSYNEQFF.